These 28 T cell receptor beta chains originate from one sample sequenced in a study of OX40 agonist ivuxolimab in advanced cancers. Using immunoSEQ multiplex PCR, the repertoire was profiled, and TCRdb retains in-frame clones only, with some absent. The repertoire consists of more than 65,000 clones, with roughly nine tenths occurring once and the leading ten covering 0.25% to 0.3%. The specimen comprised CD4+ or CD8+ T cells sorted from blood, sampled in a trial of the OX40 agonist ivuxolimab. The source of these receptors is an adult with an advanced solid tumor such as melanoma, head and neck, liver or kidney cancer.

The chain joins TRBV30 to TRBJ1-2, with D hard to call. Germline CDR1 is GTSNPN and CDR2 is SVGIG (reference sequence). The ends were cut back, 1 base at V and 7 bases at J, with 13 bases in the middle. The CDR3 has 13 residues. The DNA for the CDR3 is TGTGCCTGGAGTGATCGGGGAGGGCTTGGCTACACCTTC. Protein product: CAWSDRGGLGYTF.

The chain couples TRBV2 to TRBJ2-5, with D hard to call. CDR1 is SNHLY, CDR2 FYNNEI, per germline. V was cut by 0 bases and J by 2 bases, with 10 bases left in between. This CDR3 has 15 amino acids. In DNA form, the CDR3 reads TGTGCCAGCAGTGAAGCGGGAACAGCACAAGAGACCCAGTACTTC. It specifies CASSEAGTAQETQYF.

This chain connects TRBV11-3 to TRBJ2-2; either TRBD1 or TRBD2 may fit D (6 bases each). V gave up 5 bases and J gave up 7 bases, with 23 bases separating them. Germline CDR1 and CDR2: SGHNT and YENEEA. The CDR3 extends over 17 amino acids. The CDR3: CASSHTQRGRSIGELFF. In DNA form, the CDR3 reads TGTGCCAGCAGCCATACCCAGAGGGGGAGGTCGATCGGGGAGCTGTTTTTT.

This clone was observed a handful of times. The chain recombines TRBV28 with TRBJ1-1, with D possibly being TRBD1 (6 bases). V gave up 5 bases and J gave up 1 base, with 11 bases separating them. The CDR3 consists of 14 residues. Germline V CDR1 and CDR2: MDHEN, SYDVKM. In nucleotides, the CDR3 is TGTGCCAGCAGTGGGGGGACAAGGAACACTGAAGCTTTCTTT. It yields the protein CASSGGTRNTEAFF.

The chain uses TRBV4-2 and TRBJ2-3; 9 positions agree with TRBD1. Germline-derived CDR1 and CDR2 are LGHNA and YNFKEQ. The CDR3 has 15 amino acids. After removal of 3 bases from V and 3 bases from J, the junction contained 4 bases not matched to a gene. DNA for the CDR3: TGTGCCAGCAGCCAGACAGGGGGTTTTACAGATACGCAGTATTTT. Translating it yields CASSQTGGFTDTQYF.

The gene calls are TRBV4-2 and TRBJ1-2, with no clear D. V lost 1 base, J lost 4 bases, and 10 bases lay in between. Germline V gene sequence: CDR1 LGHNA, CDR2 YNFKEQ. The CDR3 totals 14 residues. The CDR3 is CASSQAAATYGYTF. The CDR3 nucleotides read TGTGCCAGCAGCCAAGCCGCAGCCACCTATGGCTACACCTTC.

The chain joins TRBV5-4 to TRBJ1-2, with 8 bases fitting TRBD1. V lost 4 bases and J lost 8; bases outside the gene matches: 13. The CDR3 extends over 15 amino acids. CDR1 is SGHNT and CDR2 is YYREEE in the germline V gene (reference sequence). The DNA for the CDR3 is TGTGCCAGCAGCCCCGGGGAGTCACAGGGGGTGGGCTACACCTTC. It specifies CASSPGESQGVGYTF. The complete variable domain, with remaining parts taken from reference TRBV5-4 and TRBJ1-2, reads ETGVTQSPTHLIKTRGQQVTLRCSSQSGHNTVSWYQQALGQGPQFIFQYYREEENGRGNFPPRFSGLQFPNYSSELNVNALELDDSALYLCASSPGESQGVGYTFGSGTRLTVV.

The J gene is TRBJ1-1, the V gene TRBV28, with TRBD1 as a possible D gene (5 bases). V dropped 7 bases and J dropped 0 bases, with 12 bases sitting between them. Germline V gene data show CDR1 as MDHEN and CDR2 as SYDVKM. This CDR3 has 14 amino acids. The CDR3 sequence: CASTSGGLNTEAFF. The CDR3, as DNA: TGTGCCAGCACCTCCGGGGGACTGAACACTGAAGCTTTCTTT.

The CDR3 DNA reads TGTGCCAGCAGTCAGAGGTACCAAGAGACCCAGTACTTC. Residues: CASSQRYQETQYF. The chain joins TRBV27 to TRBJ2-5; no clear D gene. Germline CDR1 and CDR2: MNHEY and SMNVEV (reference sequence). The CDR3 is made up of 13 amino acids. Trimming stripped 5 bases from V and 0 bases from J, with 7 bases between.

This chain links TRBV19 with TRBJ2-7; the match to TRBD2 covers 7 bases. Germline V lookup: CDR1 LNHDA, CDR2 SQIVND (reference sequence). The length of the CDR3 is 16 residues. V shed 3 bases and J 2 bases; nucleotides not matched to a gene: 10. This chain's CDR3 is CASSIRAAGKPYEQYF. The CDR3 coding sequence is TGTGCCAGTAGTATCCGAGCAGCGGGAAAGCCCTACGAGCAGTACTTC.

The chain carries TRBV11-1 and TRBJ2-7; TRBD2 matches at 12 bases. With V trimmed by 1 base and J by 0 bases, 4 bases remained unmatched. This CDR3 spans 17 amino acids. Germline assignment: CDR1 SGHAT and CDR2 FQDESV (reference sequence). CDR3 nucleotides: TGTGCCAGCAGCTTAGGTCTAGCGGGAGGGACCTCCTACGAGCAGTACTTC. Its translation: CASSLGLAGGTSYEQYF.

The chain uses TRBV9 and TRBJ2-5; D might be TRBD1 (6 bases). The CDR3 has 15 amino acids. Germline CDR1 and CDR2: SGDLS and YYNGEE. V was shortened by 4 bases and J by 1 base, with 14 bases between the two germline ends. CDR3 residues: CASSTRQAIQETQYF. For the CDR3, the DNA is TGTGCCAGCAGCACCCGACAGGCGATCCAAGAGACCCAGTACTTC.

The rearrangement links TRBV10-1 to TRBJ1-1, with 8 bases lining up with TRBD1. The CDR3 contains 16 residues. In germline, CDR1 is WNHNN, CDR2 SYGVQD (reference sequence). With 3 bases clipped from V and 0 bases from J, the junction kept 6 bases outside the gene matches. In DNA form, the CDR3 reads TGCGCCAGCAGTGACCACTCGGGACAGGTGAACACTGAAGCTTTCTTT. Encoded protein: CASSDHSGQVNTEAFF.

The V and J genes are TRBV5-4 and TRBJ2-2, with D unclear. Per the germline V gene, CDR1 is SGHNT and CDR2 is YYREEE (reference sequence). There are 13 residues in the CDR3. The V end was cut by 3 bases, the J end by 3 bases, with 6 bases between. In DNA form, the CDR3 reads TGTGCCAGCAGCTCGCCTTACACCGGGGAGCTGTTTTTT. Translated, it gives CASSSPYTGELFF.

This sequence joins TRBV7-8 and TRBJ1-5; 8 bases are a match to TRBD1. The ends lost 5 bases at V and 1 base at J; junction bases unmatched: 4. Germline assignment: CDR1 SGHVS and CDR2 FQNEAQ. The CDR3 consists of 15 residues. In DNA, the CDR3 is TGTGCCAGCAGCCTTCGACAGGGGAGCAATCAGCCCCAGCATTTT. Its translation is CASSLRQGSNQPQHF.

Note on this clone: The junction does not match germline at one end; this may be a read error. CDR3 DNA: TGTGCTAGCAGCTTGACGCCCTCCGACGAGCAGTACTTC. Translation: CASSLTPSDEQYF. V and J are TRBV7-7 and TRBJ2-7; D is ambiguous. This CDR3 contains 13 residues. Germline CDR1 SSHAT, CDR2 FNYEAQ (reference sequence). The variable domain in full, completed from reference TRBV7-7 and TRBJ2-7, reads GAGVSQSPRYKVTKRGQDVTLRCDPISSHATLYWYQQALGQGPEFLTYFNYEAQPDKSGLPSDRFSAERPEGSISTLTIQRTEQRDSAMYRCASSLTPSDEQYFGPGTRLTVT.

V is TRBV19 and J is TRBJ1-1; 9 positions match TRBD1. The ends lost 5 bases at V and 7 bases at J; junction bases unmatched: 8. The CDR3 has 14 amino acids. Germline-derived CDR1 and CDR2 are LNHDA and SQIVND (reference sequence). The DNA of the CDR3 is TGTGCCAGTAGTGGGGGACAGGGAAGGGGTGAAGCTTTCTTT. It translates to CASSGGQGRGEAFF.

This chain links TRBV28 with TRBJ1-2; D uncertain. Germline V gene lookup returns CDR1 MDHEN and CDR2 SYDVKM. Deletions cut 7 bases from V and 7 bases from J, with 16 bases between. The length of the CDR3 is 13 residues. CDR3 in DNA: TGTGCCAGCACTCCTGTTCCCCTGGGTGGCTACACCTTC. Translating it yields CASTPVPLGGYTF.

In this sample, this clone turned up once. CDR3 sequence (DNA): TGTGCCAGTAGTGACGGGTACTATGGCTACACCTTC. This gives the protein CASSDGYYGYTF. The rearrangement links TRBV19 to TRBJ1-2; D is uncertain. The CDR3 length is 12 residues. V was trimmed by 5 bases and J by 3 bases, leaving 7 bases between them. Per germline, CDR1 LNHDA and CDR2 SQIVND (reference sequence). The whole variable domain, filled in from reference TRBV19 and TRBJ1-2, reads DGGITQSPKYLFRKEGQNVTLSCEQNLNHDAMYWYRQDPGQGLRLIYYSQIVNDFQKGDIAEGYSVSREKKESFPLTVTSAQKNPTAFYLCASSDGYYGYTFGSGTRLTVV.

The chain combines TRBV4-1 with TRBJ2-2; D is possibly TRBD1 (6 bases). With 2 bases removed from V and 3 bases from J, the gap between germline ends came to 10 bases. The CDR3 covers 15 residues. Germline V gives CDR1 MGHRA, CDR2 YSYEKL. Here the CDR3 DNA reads TGCGCCAGCAGCCAATCGGACAGCTACACCGGGGAGCTGTTTTTT. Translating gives CASSQSDSYTGELFF.

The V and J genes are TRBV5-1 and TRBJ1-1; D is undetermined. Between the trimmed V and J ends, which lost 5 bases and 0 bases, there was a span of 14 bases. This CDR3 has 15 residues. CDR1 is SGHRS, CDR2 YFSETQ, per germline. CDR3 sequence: CASSQNDGVNTEAFF. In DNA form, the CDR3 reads TGCGCCAGCAGTCAGAATGACGGCGTGAACACTGAAGCTTTCTTT.

The CDR3 DNA reads as TGTGCCAGTAGTCGGGGCGGGGGCTCTGGGGCCAACGTCCTGACTTTC. Protein: CASSRGGGSGANVLTF. This chain connects TRBV19 to TRBJ2-6, with 7 bases fitting TRBD2. V trimming: 5 bases; J trimming: 0 bases; junction bases outside the gene matches: 4. This CDR3 has 16 amino acids. Germline assignment: CDR1 LNHDA and CDR2 SQIVND (reference sequence).

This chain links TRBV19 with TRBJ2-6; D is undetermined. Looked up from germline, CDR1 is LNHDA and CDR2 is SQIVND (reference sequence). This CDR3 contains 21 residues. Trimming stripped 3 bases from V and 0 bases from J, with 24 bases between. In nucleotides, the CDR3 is TGTGCCAGTAGTATTGTTTTCGGCGGAGCCCCCATTAGCTCTGGGGCCAACGTCCTGACTTTC. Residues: CASSIVFGGAPISSGANVLTF.

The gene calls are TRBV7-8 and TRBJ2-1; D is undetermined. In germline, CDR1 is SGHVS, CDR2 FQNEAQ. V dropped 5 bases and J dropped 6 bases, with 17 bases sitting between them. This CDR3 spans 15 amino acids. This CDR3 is CASSPVYWTFNEQFF. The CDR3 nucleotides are TGTGCCAGCAGCCCGGTTTATTGGACGTTCAATGAGCAGTTCTTC. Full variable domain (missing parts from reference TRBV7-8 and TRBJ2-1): GAGVSQSPRYKVAKRGQDVALRCDPISGHVSLFWYQQALGQGPEFLTYFQNEAQLDKSGLPSDRFFAERPEGSVSTLKIQRTQQEDSAVYLCASSPVYWTFNEQFFGPGTRLTVL.

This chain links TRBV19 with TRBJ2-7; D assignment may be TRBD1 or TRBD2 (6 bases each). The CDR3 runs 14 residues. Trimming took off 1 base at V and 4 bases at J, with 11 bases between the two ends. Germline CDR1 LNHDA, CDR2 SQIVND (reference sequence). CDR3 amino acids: CASSIGGGSYEQYF. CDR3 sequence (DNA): TGTGCCAGTAGTATAGGAGGGGGGAGTTACGAGCAGTACTTC. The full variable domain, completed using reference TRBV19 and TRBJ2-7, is DGGITQSPKYLFRKEGQNVTLSCEQNLNHDAMYWYRQDPGQGLRLIYYSQIVNDFQKGDIAEGYSVSREKKESFPLTVTSAQKNPTAFYLCASSIGGGSYEQYFGPGTRLTVT.

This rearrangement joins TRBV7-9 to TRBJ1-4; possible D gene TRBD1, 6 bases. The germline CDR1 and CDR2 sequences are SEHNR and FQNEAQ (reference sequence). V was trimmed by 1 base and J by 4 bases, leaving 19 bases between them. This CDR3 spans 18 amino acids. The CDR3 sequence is CASSLVTGLVAGNEKLFF. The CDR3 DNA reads TGTGCCAGCAGCTTAGTAACAGGGCTGGTTGCAGGTAATGAAAAACTGTTTTTT.

CDR3 sequence reads: CASSLVSGWGIQYF. In DNA form, the CDR3 reads TGTGCCAGCAGCTTAGTGTCAGGGTGGGGCATTCAGTACTTC. V gene TRBV7-8 combines with J gene TRBJ2-4, with a weak D call TRBD1 (5 bases). The CDR3 is 14 amino acids. V was shortened by 1 base and J by 9 bases, with 13 bases between the two germline ends. Looked up from germline, CDR1 is SGHVS and CDR2 is FQNEAQ. Using reference TRBV7-8 and TRBJ2-4 for the parts outside the CDR3, the full variable domain is GAGVSQSPRYKVAKRGQDVALRCDPISGHVSLFWYQQALGQGPEFLTYFQNEAQLDKSGLPSDRFFAERPEGSVSTLKIQRTQQEDSAVYLCASSLVSGWGIQYFGAGTRLSVL.

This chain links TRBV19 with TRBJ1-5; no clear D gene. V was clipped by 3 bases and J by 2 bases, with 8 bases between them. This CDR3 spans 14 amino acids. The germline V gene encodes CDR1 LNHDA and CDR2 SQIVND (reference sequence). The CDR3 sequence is CASSMSQGNQPQHF. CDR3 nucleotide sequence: TGTGCCAGTAGTATGAGCCAAGGCAATCAGCCCCAGCATTTT.